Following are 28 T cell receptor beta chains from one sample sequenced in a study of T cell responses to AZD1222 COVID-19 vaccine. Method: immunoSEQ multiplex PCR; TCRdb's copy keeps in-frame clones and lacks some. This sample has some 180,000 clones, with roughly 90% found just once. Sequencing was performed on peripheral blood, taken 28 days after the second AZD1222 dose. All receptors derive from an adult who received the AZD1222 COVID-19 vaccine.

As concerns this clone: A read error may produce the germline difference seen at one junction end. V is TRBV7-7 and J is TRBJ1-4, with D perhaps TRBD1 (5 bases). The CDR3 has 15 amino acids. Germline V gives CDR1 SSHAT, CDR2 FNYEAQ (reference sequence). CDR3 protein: CASSLGSGYNEKLFF. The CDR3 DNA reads TGTGCTAGCAGCTTAGGGTCAGGGTATAATGAAAAACTGTTTTTT. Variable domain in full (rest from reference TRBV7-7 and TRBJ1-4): GAGVSQSPRYKVTKRGQDVTLRCDPISSHATLYWYQQALGQGPEFLTYFNYEAQPDKSGLPSDRFSAERPEGSISTLTIQRTEQRDSAMYRCASSLGSGYNEKLFFGSGTQLSVL.

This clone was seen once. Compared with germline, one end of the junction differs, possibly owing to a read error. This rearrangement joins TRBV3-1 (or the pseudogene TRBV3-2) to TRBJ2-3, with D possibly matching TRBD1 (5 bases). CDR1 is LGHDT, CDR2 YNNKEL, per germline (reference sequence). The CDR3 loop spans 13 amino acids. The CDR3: CASSSLPGLTYHF. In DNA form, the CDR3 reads TGTGCCAGCAGCTCGCTCCCAGGGCTCACGTATCATTTT.

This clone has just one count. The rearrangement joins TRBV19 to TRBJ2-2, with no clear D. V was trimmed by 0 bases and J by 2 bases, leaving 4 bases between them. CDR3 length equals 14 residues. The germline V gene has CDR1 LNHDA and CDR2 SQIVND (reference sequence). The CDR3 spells CASSIDANTGELFF. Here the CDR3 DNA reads TGTGCCAGTAGTATAGATGCCAACACCGGGGAGCTGTTTTTT.

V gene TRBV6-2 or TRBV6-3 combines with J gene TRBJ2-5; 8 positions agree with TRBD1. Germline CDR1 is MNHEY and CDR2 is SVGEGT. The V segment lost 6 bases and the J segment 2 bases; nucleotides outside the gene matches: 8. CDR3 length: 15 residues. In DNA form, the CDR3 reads TGTGCCAGCAGCACCCCTCGGGACAGGCAAGAGACCCAGTACTTC. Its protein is CASSTPRDRQETQYF.

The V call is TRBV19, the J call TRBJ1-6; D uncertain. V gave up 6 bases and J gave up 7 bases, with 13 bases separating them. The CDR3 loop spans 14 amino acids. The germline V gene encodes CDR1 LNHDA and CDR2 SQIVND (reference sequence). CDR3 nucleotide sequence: TGTGCCAGTAGACCGGGCCTTAGGAATTCACCCCTCCACTTT. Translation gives CASRPGLRNSPLHF.

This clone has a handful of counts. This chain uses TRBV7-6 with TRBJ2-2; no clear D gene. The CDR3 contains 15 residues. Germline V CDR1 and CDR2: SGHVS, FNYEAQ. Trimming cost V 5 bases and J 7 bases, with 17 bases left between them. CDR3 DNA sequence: TGTGCCAGCAGCGAGTACAAGGGCAATGGCGGGGAGCTGTTTTTT. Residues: CASSEYKGNGGELFF.

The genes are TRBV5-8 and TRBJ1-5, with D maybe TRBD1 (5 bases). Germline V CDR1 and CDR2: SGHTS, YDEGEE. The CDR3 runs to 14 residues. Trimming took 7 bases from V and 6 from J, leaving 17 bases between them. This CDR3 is CASRPLGGGQPQHF. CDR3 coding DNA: TGTGCCAGCCGACCATTGGGGGGAGGTCAGCCCCAGCATTTT.

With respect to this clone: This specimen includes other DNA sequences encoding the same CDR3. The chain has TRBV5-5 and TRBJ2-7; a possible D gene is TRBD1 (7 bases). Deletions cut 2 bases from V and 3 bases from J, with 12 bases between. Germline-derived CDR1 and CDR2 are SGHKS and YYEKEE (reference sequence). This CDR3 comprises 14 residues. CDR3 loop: CASSLGQGGYEQYF. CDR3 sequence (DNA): TGTGCCAGCAGCTTAGGGCAGGGGGGCTACGAGCAGTACTTC.

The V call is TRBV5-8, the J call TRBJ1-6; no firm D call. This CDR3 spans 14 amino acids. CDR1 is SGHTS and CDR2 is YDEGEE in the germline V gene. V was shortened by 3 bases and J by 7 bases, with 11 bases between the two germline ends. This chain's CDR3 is CASSSGLTNSPLHF. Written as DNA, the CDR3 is TGTGCCAGCAGCTCGGGTTTAACGAATTCACCCCTCCACTTT.

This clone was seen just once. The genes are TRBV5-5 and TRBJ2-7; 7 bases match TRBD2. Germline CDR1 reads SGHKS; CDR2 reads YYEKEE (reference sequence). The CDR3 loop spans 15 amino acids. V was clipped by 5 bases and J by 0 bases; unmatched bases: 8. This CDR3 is CASSIGLVGSYEQYF. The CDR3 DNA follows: TGTGCCAGCAGTATAGGACTAGTGGGCTCCTACGAGCAGTACTTC.

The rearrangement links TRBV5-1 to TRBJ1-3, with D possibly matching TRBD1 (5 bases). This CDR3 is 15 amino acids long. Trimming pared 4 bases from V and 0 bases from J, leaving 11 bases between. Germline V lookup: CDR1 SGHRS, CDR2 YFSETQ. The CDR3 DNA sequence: TGCGCCAGCAGCAGGGACGACAGCTCTGGAAACACCATATATTTT. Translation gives CASSRDDSSGNTIYF.

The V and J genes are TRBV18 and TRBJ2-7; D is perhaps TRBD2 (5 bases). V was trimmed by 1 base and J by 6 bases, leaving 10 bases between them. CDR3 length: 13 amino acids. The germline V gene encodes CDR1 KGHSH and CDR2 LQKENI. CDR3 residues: CASSPHDRGEQYF. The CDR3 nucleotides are TGTGCCAGCTCACCACACGACCGGGGCGAGCAGTACTTC. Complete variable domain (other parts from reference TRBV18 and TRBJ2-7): NAGVMQNPRHLVRRRGQEARLRCSPMKGHSHVYWYRQLPEEGLKFMVYLQKENIIDESGMPKERFSAEFPKEGPSILRIQQVVRGDSAAYFCASSPHDRGEQYFGPGTRLTVT.

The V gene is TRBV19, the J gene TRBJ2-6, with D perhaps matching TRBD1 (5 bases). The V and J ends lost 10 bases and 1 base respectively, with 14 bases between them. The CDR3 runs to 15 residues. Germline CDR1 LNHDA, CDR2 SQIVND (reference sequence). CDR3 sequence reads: CATRTRQSGANVLTF. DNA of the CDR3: TGTGCCACACGGACAAGGCAATCTGGGGCCAACGTCCTGACTTTC.

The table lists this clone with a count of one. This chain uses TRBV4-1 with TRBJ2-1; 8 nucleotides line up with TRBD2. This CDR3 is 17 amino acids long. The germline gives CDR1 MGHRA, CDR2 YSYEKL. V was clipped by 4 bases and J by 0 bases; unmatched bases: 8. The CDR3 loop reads CASSLLLAGRSYNEQFF. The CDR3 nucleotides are TGCGCCAGCAGCCTCCTCTTAGCGGGGCGCTCCTACAATGAGCAGTTCTTC.

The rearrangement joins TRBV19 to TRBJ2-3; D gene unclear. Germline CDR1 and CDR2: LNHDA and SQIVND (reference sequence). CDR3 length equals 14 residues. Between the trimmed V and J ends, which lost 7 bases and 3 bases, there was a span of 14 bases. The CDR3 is CASNPRGWTDTQYF. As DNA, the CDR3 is TGTGCCAGTAACCCACGAGGTTGGACAGATACGCAGTATTTT.

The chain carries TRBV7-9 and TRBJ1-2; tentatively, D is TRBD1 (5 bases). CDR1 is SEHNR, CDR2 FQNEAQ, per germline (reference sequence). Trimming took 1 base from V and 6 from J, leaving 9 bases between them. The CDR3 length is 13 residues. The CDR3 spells CASSLEWGDGYTF. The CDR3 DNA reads TGTGCCAGCAGCTTAGAATGGGGGGATGGCTACACCTTC.

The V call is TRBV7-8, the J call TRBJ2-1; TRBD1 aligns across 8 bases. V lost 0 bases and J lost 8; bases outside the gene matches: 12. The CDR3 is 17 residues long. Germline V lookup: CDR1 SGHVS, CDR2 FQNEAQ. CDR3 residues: CASSLARGRGRNYEQFF. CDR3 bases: TGTGCCAGCAGCTTAGCGCGGGGCAGGGGGCGAAATTATGAGCAGTTCTTC.

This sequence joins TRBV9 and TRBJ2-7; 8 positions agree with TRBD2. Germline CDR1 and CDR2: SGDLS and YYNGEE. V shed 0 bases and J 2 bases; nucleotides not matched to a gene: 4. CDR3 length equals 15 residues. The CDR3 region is CASSVDGGAPYEQYF. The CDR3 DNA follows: TGTGCCAGCAGCGTAGACGGGGGGGCCCCCTACGAGCAGTACTTC.

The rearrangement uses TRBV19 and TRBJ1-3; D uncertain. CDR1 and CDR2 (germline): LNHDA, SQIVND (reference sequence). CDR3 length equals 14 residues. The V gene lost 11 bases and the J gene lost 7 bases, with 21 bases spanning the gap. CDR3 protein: CAGRREKAGNTIYF. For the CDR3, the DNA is TGTGCCGGCAGACGGGAAAAGGCCGGGAACACCATATATTTT.

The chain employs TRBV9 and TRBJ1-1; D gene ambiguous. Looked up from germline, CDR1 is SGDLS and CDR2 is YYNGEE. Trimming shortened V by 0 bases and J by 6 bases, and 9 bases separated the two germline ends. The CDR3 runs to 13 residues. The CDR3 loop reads CASSVDGEAEAFF. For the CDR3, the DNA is TGTGCCAGCAGCGTAGATGGGGAAGCTGAAGCTTTCTTT.

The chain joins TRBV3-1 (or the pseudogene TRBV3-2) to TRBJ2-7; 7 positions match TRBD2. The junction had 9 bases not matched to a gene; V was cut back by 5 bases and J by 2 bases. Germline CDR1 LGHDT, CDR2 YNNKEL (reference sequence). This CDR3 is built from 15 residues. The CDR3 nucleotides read TGTGCCAGCAGCATGCCTAGCGGCGCTACCTACGAGCAGTACTTC. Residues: CASSMPSGATYEQYF.

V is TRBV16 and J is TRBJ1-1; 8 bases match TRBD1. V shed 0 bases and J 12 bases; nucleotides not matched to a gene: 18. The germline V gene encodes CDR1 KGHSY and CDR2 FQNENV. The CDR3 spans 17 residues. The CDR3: CASSQSIVARGQLSSFF. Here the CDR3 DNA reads TGTGCCAGCAGCCAATCGATAGTAGCCAGGGGGCAGCTGAGTTCTTTCTTT.

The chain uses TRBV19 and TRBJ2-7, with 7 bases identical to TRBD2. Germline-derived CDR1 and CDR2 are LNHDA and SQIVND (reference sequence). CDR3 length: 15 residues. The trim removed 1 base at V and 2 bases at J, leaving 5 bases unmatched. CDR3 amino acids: CASSIGQREPYEQYF. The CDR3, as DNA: TGTGCCAGTAGTATAGGCCAGCGGGAACCCTACGAGCAGTACTTC.

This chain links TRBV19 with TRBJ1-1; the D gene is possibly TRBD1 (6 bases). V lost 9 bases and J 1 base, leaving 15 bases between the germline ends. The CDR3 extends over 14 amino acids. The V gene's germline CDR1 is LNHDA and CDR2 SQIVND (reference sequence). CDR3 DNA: TGTGCCAGCCGAGGCGGGGGGGCGAACACTGAAGCTTTCTTT. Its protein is CASRGGGANTEAFF.

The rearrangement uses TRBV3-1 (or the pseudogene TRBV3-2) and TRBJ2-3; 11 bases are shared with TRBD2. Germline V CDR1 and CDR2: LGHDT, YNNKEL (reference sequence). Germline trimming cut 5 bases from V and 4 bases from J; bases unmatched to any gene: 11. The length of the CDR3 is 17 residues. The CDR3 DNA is TGTGCCAGCAGCTCAGCAGATACTAGCGGGAGTCCAGATACGCAGTATTTT. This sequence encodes CASSSADTSGSPDTQYF.

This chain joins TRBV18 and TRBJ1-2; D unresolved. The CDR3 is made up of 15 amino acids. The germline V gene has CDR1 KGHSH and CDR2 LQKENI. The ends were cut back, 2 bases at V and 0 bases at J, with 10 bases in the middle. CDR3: CASSPGRAANYGYTF. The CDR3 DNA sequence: TGTGCCAGCTCACCAGGAAGGGCTGCTAACTATGGCTACACCTTC.

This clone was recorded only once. This chain's CDR3 is CAISGPGQPQHF. The CDR3 bases are TGTGCCATCAGTGGTCCTGGCCAGCCCCAGCATTTT. The chain has TRBV10-3 and TRBJ1-5; no clear D. The CDR3 consists of 12 residues. CDR1 and CDR2 (germline): ENHRY, SYGVKD. V lost 4 bases to trimming and J lost 7 bases, with 8 bases between them.

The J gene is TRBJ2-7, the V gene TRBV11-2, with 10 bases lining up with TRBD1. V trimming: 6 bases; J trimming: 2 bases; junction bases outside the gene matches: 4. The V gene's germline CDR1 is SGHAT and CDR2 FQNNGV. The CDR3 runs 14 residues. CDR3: CASSPGQGPYEQYF. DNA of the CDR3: TGTGCCAGCAGTCCGGGACAGGGGCCCTACGAGCAGTACTTC.